The clone carrying this T cell receptor (beta chain) was counted a single time. Its target is unknown. The length of the CDR3 is 15 residues. The germline gives CDR1 LGHNA, CDR2 YSLEER. V shed 1 base and J 3 bases; nucleotides not matched to a gene: 4. The record originates from a study of cytomegalovirus exposure and HLA in healthy donors. In the study overall: The Caucasian-associated ancestry cluster contained 81% of the roughly 390 genotyped donors. Study-wide points: In vitro experiments confirmed that three CMV-associated chains were specific for CMV antigens. A later analysis linked a missense DCLRE1C variant to TCR beta V- and J-gene trimming.

PCR amplification relied on 60 Vbeta primers (plus 13 Jbeta primers). Repertoires were generated with immunoSEQ multiplex PCR, while TCRdb's copy carries only in-frame clones and drops some. This table holds roughly 170,000 clones, approximately 84% found once. Each donor was healthy, and each was a bone marrow donor. This sequence joins TRBV4-3 and TRBJ2-5; TRBD1 aligns across 8 bases. What was sequenced was PBMCs. This sequence originates from a woman aged 45-65 years in good health and CMV-seropositive. The CDR3 loop reads CASSQGTGRKETQYF. The DNA for the CDR3 is TGCGCCAGCAGCCAAGGGACAGGGCGGAAAGAGACCCAGTACTTC.